This passage covers 32 T cell receptor beta chains from one sample sequenced in a study of cytomegalovirus exposure and HLA in healthy donors. Primers for the PCR totalled 60 Vbeta and 13 Jbeta. Using immunoSEQ multiplex PCR, the repertoire was profiled, and TCRdb retains in-frame clones only, with some absent. The sample has 75,000 to 90,000 clones, almost 80% seen once; the top ten hold about 20%. The sequenced material came from PBMCs. Receptors were obtained from a woman in her forties in good health and CMV-seropositive.

This chain connects TRBV5-1 to TRBJ1-1; perhaps TRBD1 as D (5 bases). V was shortened by 0 bases and J by 11 bases, with 14 bases between the two germline ends. The CDR3 has 13 amino acids. CDR1 SGHRS and CDR2 YFSETQ come from the germline V gene. This CDR3 reads CASSLGVGRAAFF. The CDR3 bases are TGCGCCAGCAGCTTGGGAGTCGGCAGGGCGGCTTTCTTT. Full variable domain (remainder filled in from reference TRBV5-1 and TRBJ1-1): KAGVTQTPRYLIKTRGQQVTLSCSPISGHRSVSWYQQTPGQGLQFLFEYFSETQRNKGNFPGRFSGRQFSNSRSEMNVSTLELGDSALYLCASSLGVGRAAFFGQGTRLTVV.

The chain couples TRBV27 to TRBJ1-5; no clear D. The CDR3 covers 14 residues. V was pared by 6 bases and J by 0 bases, with 9 bases between. Germline V gene lookup returns CDR1 MNHEY and CDR2 SMNVEV (reference sequence). CDR3 in DNA: TGTGCCAGCAGGCAGTTCAATAGCAATCAGCCCCAGCATTTT. Its protein product is CASRQFNSNQPQHF.

A single count supports this clone. The rearrangement links TRBV27 to TRBJ1-1; TRBD1 might be the D (6 bases). V was cut by 4 bases and J by 2 bases, with 14 bases left in between. Germline V gives CDR1 MNHEY, CDR2 SMNVEV (reference sequence). The CDR3 length is 15 residues. CDR3 nucleotides: TGTGCCAGCAGTTCCCGGCAGGGGCTAAACACTGAAGCTTTCTTT. This encodes CASSSRQGLNTEAFF.

This clone showed up just a few times. The sample carries other DNA sequences with the same CDR3. The rearrangement joins TRBV6-5 to TRBJ1-1; TRBD1 might be the D (6 bases). Germline CDR1 is MNHEY and CDR2 is SVGAGI. The CDR3 loop spans 15 amino acids. Trimming removed 0 bases at V and 4 bases at J, with 12 bases between. The CDR3 DNA reads as TGTGCCAGCAGTTACTCACAGGGTAGGACCACTGAAGCTTTCTTT. Translated, it gives CASSYSQGRTTEAFF.

The gene calls are TRBV5-6 and TRBJ2-2, with D tentatively TRBD2 (6 bases). The CDR3 contains 14 residues. The V gene lost 4 bases and the J gene lost 3 bases, with 10 bases spanning the gap. Per germline, CDR1 SGHDT and CDR2 YYEEEE. CDR3 DNA: TGTGCCAGCAGCCACCGGGACTACACCGGGGAGCTGTTTTTT. It yields the protein CASSHRDYTGELFF.

J is TRBJ1-1 and V is TRBV28, with 9 positions matching TRBD1. V was clipped by 5 bases and J by 0 bases; unmatched bases: 10. The germline V gene has CDR1 MDHEN and CDR2 SYDVKM. The CDR3 is made up of 17 amino acids. The CDR3 nucleotides read TGTGCCAGCAGTCCGGACAGGGGATGGGCATTGAACACTGAAGCTTTCTTT. It encodes CASSPDRGWALNTEAFF.

V and J are TRBV20-1 and TRBJ2-3; no firm D call. The CDR3 loop spans 11 amino acids. V shed 6 bases and J shed 2 bases, with 6 bases lying between them. CDR1 and CDR2 from the germline V gene are DFQATT and SNEGSKA (reference sequence). The CDR3, as DNA: TGCAGTGCAGAGATCACAGATACGCAGTATTTT. Encoded protein: CSAEITDTQYF.

CDR3 region: CASQGFNYGYTF. In DNA, the CDR3 is TGTGCCAGCCAGGGGTTTAACTATGGCTACACCTTC. The V call is TRBV6-5, the J call TRBJ1-2, with a tentative D call TRBD1 (6 bases). This CDR3 has 12 residues. CDR1 and CDR2 (germline): MNHEY, SVGAGI. V gave up 8 bases and J gave up 1 base, with 8 bases separating them.

The rearrangement links TRBV7-9 to TRBJ2-2; tentative D call: TRBD2 (6 bases). Trimming cost V 6 bases and J 8 bases, with 22 bases left between them. CDR1 is SEHNR and CDR2 is FQNEAQ in the germline V gene (reference sequence). There are 16 residues in the CDR3. CDR3 residues: CASREGGAWMRGELFF. As DNA, the CDR3 is TGTGCCAGCAGGGAAGGAGGGGCCTGGATGAGAGGGGAGCTGTTTTTT. Looking up the rest from reference TRBV7-9 and TRBJ2-2 gives the full variable domain: DTGVSQNPRHKITKRGQNVTFRCDPISEHNRLYWYRQTLGQGPEFLTYFQNEAQLEKSRLLSDRFSAERPKGSFSTLEIQRTEQGDSAMYLCASREGGAWMRGELFFGEGSRLTVL.

The chain uses TRBV5-1 and TRBJ1-1; perhaps TRBD1 as D (5 bases). V was trimmed by 2 bases and J by 0 bases, leaving 14 bases between them. The germline gives CDR1 SGHRS, CDR2 YFSETQ. This CDR3 spans 16 amino acids. This CDR3 is CASSFVVAGLNTEAFF. The DNA of the CDR3 is TGCGCCAGCAGCTTCGTGGTGGCAGGGTTGAACACTGAAGCTTTCTTT.

The chain links TRBV27 to TRBJ1-6; TRBD1 aligns across 10 bases. CDR1 is MNHEY, CDR2 SMNVEV, per germline (reference sequence). The CDR3 spans 15 residues. The ends lost 6 bases at V and 7 bases at J; junction bases unmatched: 6. This CDR3 is CASSRQGASNSPLHF. The CDR3 DNA reads as TGTGCCAGCAGCCGACAGGGGGCCTCGAATTCACCCCTCCACTTT.

V is TRBV2 and J is TRBJ2-1; 7 positions agree with TRBD1. CDR1 is SNHLY, CDR2 FYNNEI, per germline. This CDR3 has 15 amino acids. J lost 2 bases, V lost 10 bases, and 11 bases had no gene match. The chain's CDR3 is CATTMGQGAYNEQFF. The DNA for the CDR3 is TGTGCCACCACAATGGGGCAGGGGGCCTACAATGAGCAGTTCTTC.

The V gene is TRBV27, the J gene TRBJ2-5; maybe TRBD1 (6 bases). The V end lost 3 bases, the J end lost 5 bases, and 7 bases lay between the germline ends. CDR3 size: 12 residues. Germline V gene sequence: CDR1 MNHEY, CDR2 SMNVEV (reference sequence). CDR3 bases: TGTGCCAGCAGTTTTAGGGGGGAGACCCAGTACTTC. As protein: CASSFRGETQYF.

This clone occurred once. The CDR3 nucleotides read TGTGCCAGCCGTGGACAGGGCTATAACTATGGCTACACCTTC. It is translated as CASRGQGYNYGYTF. V is TRBV2 and J is TRBJ1-2; 8 bases are a match to TRBD1. The J segment lost 1 base and the V segment lost 8 bases, leaving 6 bases of the junction unmatched. The CDR3 loop spans 14 amino acids. Germline loops: CDR1 SNHLY, CDR2 FYNNEI. The complete variable domain, with remaining parts taken from reference TRBV2 and TRBJ1-2, reads EPEVTQTPSHQVTQMGQEVILRCVPISNHLYFYWYRQILGQKVEFLVSFYNNEISEKSEIFDDQFSVERPDGSNFTLKIRSTKLEDSAMYFCASRGQGYNYGYTFGSGTRLTVV.

This clone was counted between two and nine times. The rearrangement uses TRBV18 and TRBJ2-1; 9 bases map to TRBD2. The CDR3 covers 15 residues. Germline V gives CDR1 KGHSH, CDR2 LQKENI. The V gene end was trimmed by 4 bases and the J gene end by 5 bases; junction bases not matched to a gene: 6. For the CDR3, the DNA is TGTGCCAGCTCACTGTCCGGGACTAGCCACAATGAGCAGTTCTTC. Its translation: CASSLSGTSHNEQFF.

CDR3 nucleotide sequence: TGCGCCAGCAGCCGGGACATAGATTCACCCCTCCACTTT. It encodes CASSRDIDSPLHF. J is TRBJ1-6 and V is TRBV5-1; possible D gene TRBD1, 6 bases. This CDR3 region has 13 residues. Trimming took off 4 bases at V and 8 bases at J, with 10 bases between the two ends. Per germline, CDR1 SGHRS and CDR2 YFSETQ.

The V gene is TRBV21-1, the J gene TRBJ1-2. TRBV21-1 has pseudogene status. The CDR3 has 17 residues. DNA of the CDR3: TGTGCCAGCAGCAAAGAAGAAGCCATCCCGAGCGACTATGGCTACACCTTC. Its translation is CASSKEEAIPSDYGYTF.

This clone has a single count. The chain links TRBV5-1 to TRBJ2-7; D is perhaps TRBD2 (6 bases). The CDR3 has 15 residues. V dropped 4 bases and J dropped 2 bases, with 16 bases sitting between them. The germline gives CDR1 SGHRS, CDR2 YFSETQ. CDR3 residues: CASSAPGLQTYEQYF. In DNA, the CDR3 is TGCGCCAGCAGCGCCCCGGGACTCCAGACCTACGAGCAGTACTTC.

The gene calls are TRBV5-6 and TRBJ1-5, with D tentatively TRBD1 (6 bases). The V end was cut by 0 bases, the J end by 2 bases, with 9 bases between. Germline CDR1 SGHDT, CDR2 YYEEEE. CDR3 length: 15 amino acids. The DNA of the CDR3 is TGTGCCAGCAGCTTGGACAGGGCTGGCAATCAGCCCCAGCATTTT. This codes for CASSLDRAGNQPQHF.

The chain links TRBV5-4 to TRBJ2-5, with 9 nucleotides matching TRBD1. The J call is doubtful: the DNA matches TRBJ2-7 better. The CDR3 is 15 amino acids. Germline loops: CDR1 SGHNT, CDR2 YYREEE (reference sequence). The CDR3 nucleotides are TGTGCCAGCAGCTTACCGGGACAGGGAGCCTACGAGCAGTACTTC. Translated: CASSLPGQGAYEQYF.

The chain joins TRBV18 to TRBJ2-5; tentative D call: TRBD2 (6 bases). This CDR3 spans 18 amino acids. Germline CDR1 and CDR2: KGHSH and LQKENI. V was pared by 0 bases and J by 1 base, with 18 bases between. CDR3 sequence reads: CASSPPLSPPGSQETQYF. The DNA of the CDR3 is TGTGCCAGCTCACCACCCCTGTCCCCACCCGGGAGCCAAGAGACCCAGTACTTC.

This chain uses TRBV4-2 with TRBJ1-5, with D perhaps TRBD1 (5 bases). There are 15 residues in the CDR3. The V gene lost 0 bases and the J gene lost 4 bases, with 10 bases spanning the gap. Per the germline V gene, CDR1 is LGHNA and CDR2 is YNFKEQ. Here the CDR3 DNA reads TGTGCCAGCAGCCAAGAATTGCGGGGGAATCAGCCCCAGCATTTT. Translating it yields CASSQELRGNQPQHF.

This clone came up once. The chain carries TRBV2 and TRBJ1-3; 11 nucleotides match TRBD1. The CDR3 loop spans 17 amino acids. The germline gives CDR1 SNHLY, CDR2 FYNNEI. Trimming removed 2 bases from V and 0 bases from J; junction bases left unmatched: 3. CDR3 nucleotide sequence: TGTGCCAGCAGTGAAACTGGGACAGGGGGCTCTGGAAACACCATATATTTT. As protein: CASSETGTGGSGNTIYF.

The rearrangement uses TRBV4-1 and TRBJ1-1; a possible D gene is TRBD1 (6 bases). Germline-derived CDR1 and CDR2 are MGHRA and YSYEKL. This CDR3 has 14 residues. V lost 3 bases, J lost 6 bases, and 14 bases lay in between. The CDR3 region has the DNA TGCGCCAGCAGCCAGCTACAGGGTACGGCTGAAGCTTTCTTT. It translates to CASSQLQGTAEAFF.

In this sample, this clone turned up once. The chain couples TRBV4-1 to TRBJ1-4; possible D gene TRBD1, 5 bases. This CDR3 is built from 16 residues. Trimming pared 2 bases from V and 5 bases from J, leaving 15 bases between. The germline CDR1 and CDR2 sequences are MGHRA and YSYEKL. CDR3 residues: CASSQPLRGKNEKLFF. The CDR3 nucleotides read TGCGCCAGCAGCCAACCCCTCCGGGGGAAAAATGAAAAACTGTTTTTT.

This clone came up a few times. V gene TRBV5-1 combines with J gene TRBJ1-6, with TRBD1 identical over 10 bases. The trim removed 3 bases at V and 9 bases at J, leaving 9 bases unmatched. The CDR3 spans 16 residues. CDR1 is SGHRS and CDR2 is YFSETQ in the germline V gene. Here the CDR3 reads CASSSTMTGGFSPLHF. The CDR3 bases are TGCGCCAGCAGCTCTACAATGACAGGGGGCTTTTCACCCCTCCACTTT.

This chain joins TRBV6-1 and TRBJ1-5; 7 nucleotides align to TRBD1. After removal of 2 bases from V and 7 bases from J, the junction contained 11 bases not matched to a gene. Germline V CDR1 and CDR2: MNHNS, SASEGT. The CDR3 has 16 amino acids. CDR3 sequence (DNA): TGTGCCAGCAGTGAACCTCACAGGGGAACAGGCCAGCCCCAGCATTTT. This encodes CASSEPHRGTGQPQHF.

The rearrangement joins TRBV5-1 to TRBJ2-1, with 11 bases aligning to TRBD2. CDR1 and CDR2 (germline): SGHRS, YFSETQ. Unmatched junction bases numbered 17, after V lost 5 bases and J lost 7 bases. This CDR3 comprises 18 residues. CDR3 in amino acids: CASSRLPETSGNWNEQFF. The CDR3 DNA reads TGCGCCAGCAGTCGGCTTCCCGAGACTAGCGGGAATTGGAATGAGCAGTTCTTC. The whole variable domain, filled in from reference TRBV5-1 and TRBJ2-1, reads KAGVTQTPRYLIKTRGQQVTLSCSPISGHRSVSWYQQTPGQGLQFLFEYFSETQRNKGNFPGRFSGRQFSNSRSEMNVSTLELGDSALYLCASSRLPETSGNWNEQFFGPGTRLTVL.

This chain uses TRBV7-9 with TRBJ2-1; 7 bases match TRBD2. Per germline, CDR1 SEHNR and CDR2 FQNEAQ (reference sequence). Germline trimming cut 2 bases from V and 4 bases from J; bases unmatched to any gene: 5. CDR3 length: 15 amino acids. CDR3 bases: TGTGCCAGCAGCTTACTGGCGGGGGTGTACAATGAGCAGTTCTTC. It yields the protein CASSLLAGVYNEQFF.

The chain carries TRBV28 and TRBJ1-5; TRBD1 matches 9 bases. In germline, CDR1 is MDHEN, CDR2 SYDVKM. The V and J ends lost 11 bases and 7 bases, in that order; junction bases with no gene match: 15. There are 15 residues in the CDR3. CDR3 amino acids: CALGGLGDREQPQHF. The CDR3 bases are TGTGCCCTCGGGGGTTTGGGGGACAGGGAGCAGCCCCAGCATTTT.

The chain joins TRBV10-2 to TRBJ1-5; possibly TRBD1 for D (6 bases). The germline gives CDR1 WSHSY, CDR2 SAAADI. Trimming shortened V by 4 bases and J by 4 bases, and 8 bases separated the two germline ends. CDR3 length: 13 amino acids. CDR3 DNA: TGCGCCAGCAGTGGGGGACAAAATCAGCCCCAGCATTTT. Translated: CASSGGQNQPQHF.

The rearrangement uses TRBV7-3 and TRBJ1-1; 9 positions agree with TRBD1. J gave up 3 bases and V 6 bases, and 5 bases lay outside the gene matches. Germline V gene lookup returns CDR1 SGHTA and CDR2 FQGTGA. The CDR3 loop spans 14 amino acids. Here the CDR3 reads CASSTGQGHTEAFF. As DNA, the CDR3 is TGTGCCAGCAGTACCGGACAGGGGCACACTGAAGCTTTCTTT.